The source of this T cell receptor (beta chain) is a study of T cell responses to AZD1222 COVID-19 vaccine. Trimming cost V 4 bases and J 3 bases; bases outside gene matches: 5. Germline V CDR1 and CDR2: SGHDT, YYEEEE. The CDR3 covers 14 residues. Measured with immunoSEQ multiplex PCR; TCRdb has only the in-frame clones, and not every one. The sample lists tens of thousands of clones, 91% occurring once. The sequences come from peripheral blood, collected on day 0 of MenACWY control vaccination. This TCR was recovered from an adult in good health. This chain links TRBV5-6 with TRBJ2-7; 9 bases are shared with TRBD2. The CDR3 region has the DNA TGTGCCAGCAGCGGCGGGACTAGCCGCTACGAGCAGTACTTC. This gives the protein CASSGGTSRYEQYF.